What follows describes a single T cell receptor beta chain. At least ten counts were recorded for this clonotype. Its antigen has not been determined. No qualities accompany the bases; no much larger clone lies one base away. The data were taken from a study of CD8 T cells in ankylosing spondylitis (dated 2017 in TCRdb). As for the study more broadly: T cell receptor beta repertoires were profiled in healthy donors and ankylosing spondylitis patients so that disease-linked TCR variants could be found. Peripheral blood was sampled, and synovial fluid was also collected from ankylosing spondylitis patients. The full study cohort comprised around 23 ankylosing spondylitis patients and around 100 healthy donors. What the authors observed across the whole study: Some motif variants had previously been reported in the synovial fluid and blood of reactive arthritis patients, which suggests shared mechanisms of disease initiation. A CD8+ phenotype was shown by the disease-linked clones, which were found at relatively low frequencies in peripheral blood. Blood from ankylosing spondylitis patients appeared to be characterized by a TCR beta motif composed of about eight highly homologous amino acid variants. The disease-linked clones were reported to be significantly enriched in matched synovial fluid samples from ankylosing spondylitis patients.

V was cut back by 2 bases and J by 9 bases, leaving a gap of 8 bases between them. The CDR3 contains 12 residues, cysteine and phenylalanine counted. The sequence is cut down to CDR3 DNA, 36 bases in frame from base 1. These reads were obtained on an Illumina HiSeq 2500. Quantitative 5'-RACE with molecular barcodes was used to prepare TCR beta libraries. Per the source publication's procedure: A new computational method, built on a probabilistic model of VDJ rearrangement, was used to identify disease-linked TCR variants. TCRdb trimmed public reads at Q25 via fastp, called clones via MiXCR and kept in-frame beta chains. Duplicate CDR3 protein sequences are folded into a single record with the most common DNA and genes. Clone size and V and J calls follow TCRdb, not the original study. The sample has 150,000 to 200,000 distinct CDR3 sequences on record, around 8.9% of them singletons. Approximately 16% of the sample rests with the top ten.

Material: blood, either unsorted or a sorted T cell fraction (not recorded which). The chain joins TRBV12-3 or TRBV12-4 to TRBJ2-1, with the D gene uncertain. The clonotype originates from a female donor with ankylosing spondylitis or in good health (not recorded which). At the DNA level, the sequence is TGTGCCAGCAGTTTACCGGACGGTGAGCAGTTCTTC. Its translation reads: CASSLPDGEQFF.